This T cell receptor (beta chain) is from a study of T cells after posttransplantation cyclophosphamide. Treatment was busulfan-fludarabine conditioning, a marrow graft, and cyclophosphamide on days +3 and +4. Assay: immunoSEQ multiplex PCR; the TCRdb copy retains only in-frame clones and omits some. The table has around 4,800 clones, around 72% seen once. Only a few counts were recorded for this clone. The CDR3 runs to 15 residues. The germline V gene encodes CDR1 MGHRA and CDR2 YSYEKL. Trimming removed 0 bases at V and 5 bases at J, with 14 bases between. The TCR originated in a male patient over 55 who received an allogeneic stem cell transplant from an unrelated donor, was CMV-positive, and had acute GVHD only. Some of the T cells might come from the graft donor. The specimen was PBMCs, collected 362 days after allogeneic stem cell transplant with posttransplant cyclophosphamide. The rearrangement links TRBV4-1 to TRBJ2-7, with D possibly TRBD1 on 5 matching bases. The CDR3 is CASSQDPGRADEQYF. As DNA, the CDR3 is TGCGCCAGCAGCCAAGATCCGGGCAGGGCGGACGAGCAGTACTTC.